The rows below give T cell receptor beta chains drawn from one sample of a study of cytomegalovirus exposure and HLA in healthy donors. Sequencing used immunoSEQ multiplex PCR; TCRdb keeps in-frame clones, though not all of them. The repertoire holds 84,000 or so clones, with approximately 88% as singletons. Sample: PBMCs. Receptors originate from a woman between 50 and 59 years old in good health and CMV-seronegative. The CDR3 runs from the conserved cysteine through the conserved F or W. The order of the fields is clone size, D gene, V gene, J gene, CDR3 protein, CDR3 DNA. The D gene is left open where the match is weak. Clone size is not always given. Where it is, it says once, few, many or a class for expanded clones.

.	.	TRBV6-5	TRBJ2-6	CASSWWGAGANVLTF	TGTGCCAGCAGTTGGTGGGGGGCTGGGGCCAACGTCCTGACTTTC
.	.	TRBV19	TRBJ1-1	CASSNQGRGMSTEAFF	TGTGCCAGTAGTAACCAGGGGAGAGGCATGAGCACTGAAGCTTTCTTT
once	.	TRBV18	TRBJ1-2	CASSPQSTQDNGYTF	TGTGCCAGCTCACCACAATCGACACAGGATAATGGCTACACCTTC
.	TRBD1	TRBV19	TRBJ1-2	CASSSTGTGNPYGYTF	TGTGCCAGTAGTTCGACCGGGACAGGGAATCCTTATGGCTACACCTTC
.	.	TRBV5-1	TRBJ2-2	CASSSDERFPTGELFF	TGCGCCAGCAGCTCAGACGAGCGATTCCCCACCGGGGAGCTGTTTTTT
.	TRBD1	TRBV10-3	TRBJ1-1	CAISEPRQGADTEAFF	TGTGCCATCAGTGAGCCGCGACAGGGGGCGGACACTGAAGCTTTCTTT
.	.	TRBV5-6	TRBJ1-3	CASSSPEAAGNTIYF	TGTGCCAGCAGCTCGCCTGAGGCAGCCGGAAACACCATATATTTT
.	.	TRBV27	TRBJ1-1	CASSVRGTTEAFF	TGTGCCAGCAGCGTCCGGGGGACCACTGAAGCTTTCTTT
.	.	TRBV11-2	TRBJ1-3	CASSLAGKGNTIYF	TGTGCCAGCAGCTTAGCGGGGAAGGGAAACACCATATATTTT
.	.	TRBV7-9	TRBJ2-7	CASSSPRRGEQYF	TGTGCCAGCAGCTCCCCCCGCAGAGGCGAGCAGTACTTC
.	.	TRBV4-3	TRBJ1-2	CASSQDTGSYYGYTF	TGCGCCAGCAGCCAAGATACAGGGAGCTACTATGGCTACACCTTC
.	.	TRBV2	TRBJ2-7	CASSVGGLGTEQYF	TGTGCCAGCAGTGTGGGGGGGCTTGGAACCGAGCAGTACTTC
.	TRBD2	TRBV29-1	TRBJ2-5	CSVEHLLAASMAQYF	TGCAGCGTTGAGCACCTGCTAGCGGCCTCTATGGCCCAGTACTTC
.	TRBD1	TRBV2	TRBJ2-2	CASSFGTGPSTGELFF	TGTGCCAGCAGTTTCGGGACAGGGCCGAGCACCGGGGAGCTGTTTTTT
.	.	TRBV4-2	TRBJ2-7	CASSQDLSYEQYF	TGTGCCAGCAGCCAAGATCTCTCCTACGAGCAGTACTTC
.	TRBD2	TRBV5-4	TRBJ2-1	CASTKGGEAYNEQFF	TGTGCCAGCACCAAGGGAGGGGAGGCCTACAATGAGCAGTTCTTC
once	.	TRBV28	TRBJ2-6	CASSLGPGANVLTF	TGTGCCAGCAGTTTGGGCCCTGGGGCCAACGTCCTGACTTTC
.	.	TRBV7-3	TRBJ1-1	CASSFSSRTEAFF	TGTGCCAGCAGCTTCTCCTCCCGGACTGAAGCTTTCTTT
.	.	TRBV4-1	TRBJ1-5	CASSQSGNQPQHF	TGCGCCAGCAGCCAATCAGGCAATCAGCCCCAGCATTTT
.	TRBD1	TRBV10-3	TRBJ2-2	CAISDRDRGNTGELFF	TGTGCCATCAGTGACCGGGACAGGGGTAACACCGGGGAGCTGTTTTTT
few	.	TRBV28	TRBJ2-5	CASSPLRESRQETQYF	TGTGCCAGCAGTCCGCTCCGGGAGTCCCGCCAAGAGACCCAGTACTTC
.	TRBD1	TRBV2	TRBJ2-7	CASSSGTGGFGEQYF	TGTGCCAGCAGTTCCGGGACAGGGGGCTTTGGCGAGCAGTACTTC
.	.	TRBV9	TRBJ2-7	CASSAGLADYEQYF	TGTGCCAGCAGCGCCGGACTTGCCGACTACGAGCAGTACTTC
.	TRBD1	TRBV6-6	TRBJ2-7	CASSSPPGQNIYEQYF	TGTGCCAGCAGTTCACCTCCGGGACAGAATATTTACGAGCAGTACTTC
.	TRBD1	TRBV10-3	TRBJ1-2	CAISDGRGQNGYTF	TGTGCCATCAGTGACGGCAGGGGGCAAAATGGCTACACCTTC
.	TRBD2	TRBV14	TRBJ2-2	CASSLRLAGLSGELFF	TGTGCCAGCAGCTTACGACTAGCGGGGTTATCCGGGGAGCTGTTTTTT
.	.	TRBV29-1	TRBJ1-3	CSVATQKQLTGNTIYF	TGCAGCGTTGCGACCCAGAAACAGTTAACTGGAAACACCATATATTTT
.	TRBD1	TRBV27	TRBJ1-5	CASSPQQDRVRQPQHF	TGTGCCAGCAGTCCTCAACAAGACAGGGTGCGGCAGCCCCAGCATTTT
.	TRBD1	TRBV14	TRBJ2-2	CASSQAGQMNTGELFF	TGTGCCAGCAGCCAAGCGGGACAGATGAACACCGGGGAGCTGTTTTTT
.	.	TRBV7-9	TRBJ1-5	CASIPKEPYQPQHF	TGTGCCAGCATTCCAAAAGAGCCGTATCAGCCCCAGCATTTT
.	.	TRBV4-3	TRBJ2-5	CASSTIYQETQYF	TGCGCCAGCAGCACAATTTATCAAGAGACCCAGTACTTC
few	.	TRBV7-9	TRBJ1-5	CASSNTGNQPQHF	TGTGCCAGCAGCAATACAGGGAATCAGCCCCAGCATTTT
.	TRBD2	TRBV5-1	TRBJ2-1	CASSLLASGNYNEQFF	TGCGCCAGCAGCTTGCTGGCTAGCGGGAATTACAATGAGCAGTTCTTC
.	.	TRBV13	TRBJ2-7	CASSLKGVSYEQYF	TGTGCCAGCAGCTTAAAGGGGGTCAGCTACGAGCAGTACTTC
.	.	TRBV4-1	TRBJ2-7	CASSQATEGRVGSDEQYF	TGCGCCAGCAGCCAAGCAACCGAAGGCAGGGTTGGTTCGGACGAGCAGTACTTC
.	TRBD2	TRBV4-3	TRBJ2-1	CASSQAPGTSGGPSYNEQFF	TGCGCCAGCAGCCAGGCGCCCGGGACTAGCGGGGGCCCCTCCTACAATGAGCAGTTCTTC
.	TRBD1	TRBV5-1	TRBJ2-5	CASSPWGQNQETQYF	TGCGCCAGCAGCCCCTGGGGACAGAACCAAGAGACCCAGTACTTC
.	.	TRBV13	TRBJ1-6	CASSLNNSPLHF	TGTGCCAGCAGCCTTAATAATTCACCCCTCCACTTT
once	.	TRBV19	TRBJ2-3	CASSRSPSSTDTQYF	TGTGCCAGTAGTAGGAGTCCTTCTAGCACAGATACGCAGTATTTT
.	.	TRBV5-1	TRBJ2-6	CASSLVRGTSSGANVLTF	TGCGCCAGCAGCTTGGTCCGGGGGACTTCTTCTGGGGCCAACGTCCTGACTTTC
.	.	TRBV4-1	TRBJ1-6	CASSPLPYNSPLHF	TGCGCCAGCAGCCCCCTTCCGTATAATTCACCCCTCCACTTT
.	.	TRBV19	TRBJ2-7	CASSIADSSYEQYF	TGTGCCAGTAGTATAGCGGACAGTTCCTACGAGCAGTACTTC
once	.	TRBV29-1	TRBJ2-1	CSVEGVRLDEQFF	TGCAGCGTTGAAGGGGTCAGACTAGATGAGCAGTTCTTC
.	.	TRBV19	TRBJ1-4	CASSTQGANEKLFF	TGTGCCAGTAGTACACAGGGAGCTAATGAAAAACTGTTTTTT
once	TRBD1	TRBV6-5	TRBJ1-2	CASSYSASTGNYGYTF	TGTGCCAGCAGTTACTCCGCCTCGACAGGGAACTATGGCTACACCTTC
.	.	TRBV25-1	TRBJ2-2	CASSGAYPNTGELFF	TGTGCCAGCAGTGGGGCCTACCCGAACACCGGGGAGCTGTTTTTT
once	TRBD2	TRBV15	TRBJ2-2	CATSRDLLAAITGELFF	TGTGCCACCAGCAGAGATTTACTAGCGGCAATCACCGGGGAGCTGTTTTTT
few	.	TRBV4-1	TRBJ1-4	CASSQEGQPSGKLFF	TGCGCCAGCAGCCAAGAGGGGCAGCCCTCCGGGAAACTGTTTTTT
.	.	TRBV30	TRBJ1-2	CAWKSSWGYTF	TGTGCCTGGAAAAGTAGCTGGGGCTACACCTTC
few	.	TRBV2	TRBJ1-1	CASKRGGHAFF	TGTGCCAGCAAGCGGGGAGGGCATGCTTTCTTT
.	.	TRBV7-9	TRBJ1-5	CASSDDRYSNQPQHF	TGTGCCAGCAGCGACGACAGGTATAGCAATCAGCCCCAGCATTTT
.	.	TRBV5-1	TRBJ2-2	CASRIGQRNTGELFF	TGCGCCAGCAGAATAGGACAGAGGAACACCGGGGAGCTGTTTTTT
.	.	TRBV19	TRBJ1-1	CASSINYGRMNTEAFF	TGTGCCAGTAGTATTAATTACGGCAGGATGAACACTGAAGCTTTCTTT
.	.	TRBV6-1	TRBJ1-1	CASSEVFRLFYTEAFF	TGTGCCAGCAGTGAAGTCTTCCGACTCTTTTACACTGAAGCTTTCTTT
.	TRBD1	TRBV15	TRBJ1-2	CATSSQQGMGGYTF	TGTGCCACCAGCAGTCAACAGGGGATGGGTGGCTACACCTTC
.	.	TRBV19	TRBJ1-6	CASSFLTASNSPLHF	TGTGCCAGTAGTTTCTTGACAGCGTCTAATTCACCCCTCCACTTT
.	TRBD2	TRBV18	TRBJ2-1	CASSLGRNEQFF	TGTGCCAGCTCACTCGGGAGGAATGAGCAGTTCTTC
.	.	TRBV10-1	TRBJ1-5	CASCVHSNQPQHF	TGCGCCAGCTGTGTCCATAGCAATCAGCCCCAGCATTTT